These 30 T cell receptor beta chains were sequenced from one sample in a study of cytomegalovirus exposure and HLA in healthy donors. Only in-frame clones appear in the TCRdb table, and some are missing; sequencing was by immunoSEQ multiplex PCR. The data show about 140,000 clones, 84% seen once. Sequencing was done on a sample of PBMCs. These receptors were taken from a woman in her 30s in good health and CMV-seronegative.

The V call is TRBV7-3, the J call TRBJ1-1; no clear D. Trimming pared 5 bases from V and 4 bases from J, leaving 17 bases between. This CDR3 has 15 amino acids. Per germline, CDR1 SGHTA and CDR2 FQGTGA. The CDR3 DNA reads as TGTGCCAGCAGCCAGCAGCGAGGTGGAATCACTGAAGCTTTCTTT. The encoded protein is CASSQQRGGITEAFF.

In this sample, this clone turned up once. J is TRBJ1-2 and V is TRBV7-2, with 8 bases identical to TRBD1. V lost 4 bases and J lost 4; bases outside the gene matches: 8. Germline V gene data show CDR1 as SGHTA and CDR2 as FQGNSA. This CDR3 is built from 15 residues. The CDR3 sequence is CASSSGQGLTYGYTF. DNA for the CDR3: TGTGCCAGCAGCTCAGGACAGGGCTTAACCTATGGCTACACCTTC.

This clone was seen a handful of times. The chain employs TRBV25-1 and TRBJ2-5, with a possible D match to TRBD1 (6 bases). This CDR3 has 15 amino acids. The V gene lost 3 bases and the J gene lost 5 bases, with 16 bases spanning the gap. The V gene's germline CDR1 is MGHDK and CDR2 SYGVNS. CDR3 protein: CASSDSEKGDETQYF. In DNA, the CDR3 is TGTGCCAGCAGTGACTCGGAAAAGGGGGACGAGACCCAGTACTTC.

The V and J genes are TRBV4-3 and TRBJ2-2; 7 nucleotides match TRBD2. This CDR3 has 16 residues. Germline V gene sequence: CDR1 LGHNA, CDR2 YSLEER. The junction had 3 bases not matched to a gene; V was cut back by 1 base and J by 1 base. The CDR3, as DNA: TGCGCCAGCAGCCAAGGAGCGGGGCTGAACACCGGGGAGCTGTTTTTT. Its translation: CASSQGAGLNTGELFF.

The J gene is TRBJ2-7, the V gene TRBV10-3; 10 bases are a match to TRBD1. The CDR3 is 13 residues long. V gave up 4 bases and J gave up 7 bases; unmatched junction bases: 4. CDR1 and CDR2 (germline): ENHRY, SYGVKD. CDR3 protein: CAISGGQGWEQYF. In DNA, the CDR3 is TGTGCCATCAGTGGGGGACAGGGGTGGGAGCAGTACTTC.

This clone was recorded a few times. This chain connects TRBV6-4 to TRBJ1-6; no firm D call. The V and J ends lost 7 bases and 11 bases respectively, with 12 bases between them. The CDR3 is 12 residues long. Germline CDR1 and CDR2: MRHNA and SNTAGT. This chain's CDR3 is CASIRGYAPLHF. CDR3 nucleotides: TGTGCCAGCATAAGAGGGTATGCACCCCTCCACTTT.

V usage is TRBV5-1 and J usage is TRBJ1-2; 7 bases are a match to TRBD1. Germline CDR1 is SGHRS and CDR2 is YFSETQ. The CDR3 consists of 14 residues. V shed 2 bases and J 5 bases; nucleotides not matched to a gene: 6. DNA of the CDR3: TGCGCCAGCAGCTTAGAGGGGGCTAGGTATGGCTACACCTTC. Its translation is CASSLEGARYGYTF.

The chain combines TRBV2 with TRBJ1-4, with 7 bases fitting TRBD1. From germline, CDR1 is SNHLY and CDR2 FYNNEI. CDR3 length: 14 amino acids. V trimming: 6 bases; J trimming: 5 bases; junction bases outside the gene matches: 6. CDR3 DNA sequence: TGTGCCAGCAGAGGGACAGTAGTAAATGAAAAACTGTTTTTT. Amino acids: CASRGTVVNEKLFF.

The chain recombines TRBV7-9 with TRBJ2-5, with a weak D call TRBD1 (5 bases). The germline V gene encodes CDR1 SEHNR and CDR2 FQNEAQ (reference sequence). The V gene lost 2 bases and the J gene lost 4 bases, with 5 bases spanning the gap. CDR3 length: 12 amino acids. The CDR3 sequence: CASSLQGETQYF. The CDR3 bases are TGTGCCAGCAGCTTACAGGGAGAGACCCAGTACTTC.

V and J are TRBV28 and TRBJ2-5, with TRBD1 as a possible D gene (6 bases). The CDR3 spans 14 residues. The germline CDR1 and CDR2 sequences are MDHEN and SYDVKM. Trimming shortened V by 4 bases and J by 5 bases, and 14 bases separated the two germline ends. Here the CDR3 reads CASSSGDLQETQYF. CDR3 DNA: TGTGCCAGCAGTTCAGGGGACCTCCAGGAGACCCAGTACTTC.

V is TRBV5-4 and J is TRBJ2-7; 7 nucleotides align to TRBD1. The junction had 17 bases not matched to a gene; V was cut back by 2 bases and J by 6 bases. This CDR3 is built from 17 residues. Germline V CDR1 and CDR2: SGHNT, YYREEE (reference sequence). This CDR3 reads CASSLLWGSTGSGEQYF. The DNA of the CDR3 is TGTGCCAGCAGCTTACTTTGGGGTTCGACAGGGTCGGGCGAGCAGTACTTC.

This clone was detected once. CDR3 region: CASSVAPTGAEAFF. CDR3 DNA sequence: TGTGCCAGCAGCGTAGCCCCGACAGGGGCTGAAGCTTTCTTT. This chain joins TRBV9 and TRBJ1-1; 8 nucleotides agree with TRBD1. There are 14 residues in the CDR3. Germline V gives CDR1 SGDLS, CDR2 YYNGEE. With V trimmed by 0 bases and J by 6 bases, 4 bases remained unmatched.

The CDR3 loop is CASSFRGAQATNEKLFF. The CDR3, as DNA: TGTGCCAGCAGTTTTCGGGGGGCGCAGGCAACTAATGAAAAACTGTTTTTT. This chain joins TRBV27 and TRBJ1-4, with D possibly TRBD1 on 6 matching bases. The germline V gene encodes CDR1 MNHEY and CDR2 SMNVEV (reference sequence). Trimming shortened V by 3 bases and J by 0 bases, and 14 bases separated the two germline ends. The CDR3 has 17 residues.

This chain joins TRBV2 and TRBJ2-5; TRBD2 is a possible D gene (7 bases). The germline V gene encodes CDR1 SNHLY and CDR2 FYNNEI. Trimming cost V 2 bases and J 2 bases, with 12 bases left between them. This CDR3 contains 15 residues. The CDR3 is CASSEWGGAQETQYF. Here the CDR3 DNA reads TGTGCCAGCAGTGAATGGGGGGGGGCTCAAGAGACCCAGTACTTC.

V usage is TRBV7-2 and J usage is TRBJ2-7; 13 nucleotides align to TRBD2. This CDR3 region has 14 residues. Germline CDR1 is SGHTA and CDR2 is FQGNSA. The junction had 7 bases not matched to a gene; V was cut back by 10 bases and J by 4 bases. The CDR3 reads CATGLTSGGYEQYF. In DNA, the CDR3 is TGTGCCACGGGACTGACTAGCGGGGGGTACGAGCAGTACTTC. The whole variable domain, remainder taken from reference TRBV7-2 and TRBJ2-7, is GAGVSQSPSNKVTEKGKDVELRCDPISGHTALYWYRQSLGQGLEFLIYFQGNSAPDKSGLPSDRFSAERTGGSVSTLTIQRTQQEDSAVYLCATGLTSGGYEQYFGPGTRLTVT.

The rearrangement links TRBV2 to TRBJ1-2; no definite D call. Germline V gives CDR1 SNHLY, CDR2 FYNNEI. The CDR3 has 12 residues. V was cut by 7 bases and J by 6 bases, with 12 bases left in between. CDR3 DNA sequence: TGTGCCAGCAATCGGGTTGTCGATGGCTACACCTTC. This translates into CASNRVVDGYTF.

V usage is TRBV18 and J usage is TRBJ1-2; the D gene is possibly TRBD1 (6 bases). Trimming took 3 bases from V and 2 from J, leaving 10 bases between them. CDR3 size: 14 residues. Germline CDR1 reads KGHSH; CDR2 reads LQKENI. DNA of the CDR3: TGTGCCAGCTCACCCAGGGGATTGAACTATGGCTACACCTTC. Its protein is CASSPRGLNYGYTF. The entire variable domain, with the rest obtained from reference TRBV18 and TRBJ1-2, is as follows: NAGVMQNPRHLVRRRGQEARLRCSPMKGHSHVYWYRQLPEEGLKFMVYLQKENIIDESGMPKERFSAEFPKEGPSILRIQQVVRGDSAAYFCASSPRGLNYGYTFGSGTRLTVV.

The chain joins TRBV19 to TRBJ2-7, with 9 nucleotides matching TRBD1. With V trimmed by 4 bases and J by 1 base, 5 bases remained unmatched. This CDR3 region has 15 residues. Looked up from germline, CDR1 is LNHDA and CDR2 is SQIVND (reference sequence). The CDR3 DNA reads as TGTGCCAGTAGTAAAGGACAGGGGCTGTCCTACGAGCAGTACTTC. Protein: CASSKGQGLSYEQYF.

The chain has TRBV18 and TRBJ2-5; TRBD1 agrees at 7 bases. This CDR3 has 14 residues. Looked up from germline, CDR1 is KGHSH and CDR2 is LQKENI. With V trimmed by 6 bases and J by 7 bases, 11 bases remained unmatched. The CDR3, as DNA: TGTGCCAGCTCGGAGCAGGGGGATGGAGTGACCCAGTACTTC. Translation: CASSEQGDGVTQYF.

This chain connects TRBV14 to TRBJ1-6; D unclear. Trimming removed 4 bases at V and 7 bases at J, with 14 bases between. CDR3 length: 15 amino acids. CDR1 and CDR2 (germline): SGHDN, FVKESK. The CDR3 sequence: CASSRSNRGNSPLHF. The CDR3 DNA sequence: TGTGCCAGCAGCCGGAGCAATCGAGGGAATTCACCCCTCCACTTT.

J is TRBJ1-5 and V is TRBV5-5, with a tentative D call TRBD1 (5 bases). Per the germline V gene, CDR1 is SGHKS and CDR2 is YYEKEE (reference sequence). The ends were cut back, 5 bases at V and 0 bases at J, with 15 bases in the middle. This CDR3 is built from 16 residues. The DNA of the CDR3 is TGTGCCAGCAGTACTATCCAGGGTGGTAGCAATCAGCCCCAGCATTTT. Protein: CASSTIQGGSNQPQHF.

The chain employs TRBV7-2 and TRBJ1-6; 8 bases are shared with TRBD1. V shed 4 bases and J 4 bases; nucleotides not matched to a gene: 12. The CDR3 totals 18 residues. Germline V CDR1 and CDR2: SGHTA, FQGNSA. CDR3 sequence (DNA): TGTGCCAGCAGCTGGGGATGGAAGCAGGGGGCGTATAATTCACCCCTCCACTTT. Translating it yields CASSWGWKQGAYNSPLHF. Full variable domain (remainder filled in from reference TRBV7-2 and TRBJ1-6): GAGVSQSPSNKVTEKGKDVELRCDPISGHTALYWYRQSLGQGLEFLIYFQGNSAPDKSGLPSDRFSAERTGGSVSTLTIQRTQQEDSAVYLCASSWGWKQGAYNSPLHFGNGTRLTVT.

The gene calls are TRBV9 and TRBJ1-3, with D unresolved. Between the trimmed V and J ends, which lost 0 bases and 2 bases, there was a span of 9 bases. CDR3 length: 15 amino acids. The germline gives CDR1 SGDLS, CDR2 YYNGEE. CDR3 residues: CASSVGEGTGNTIYF. CDR3 in DNA: TGTGCCAGCAGCGTAGGGGAGGGCACTGGAAACACCATATATTTT.

The J gene is TRBJ2-1, the V gene TRBV18; weak D call: TRBD1 (5 bases). The V and J ends lost 3 bases and 7 bases respectively, with 22 bases between them. The CDR3 covers 17 residues. Germline V CDR1 and CDR2: KGHSH, LQKENI. CDR3 bases: TGTGCCAGCTCACCCCAGAGGATCCAAAGGGGATCGAATGAGCAGTTCTTC. Translated, it gives CASSPQRIQRGSNEQFF. Full variable domain (remainder filled in from reference TRBV18 and TRBJ2-1): NAGVMQNPRHLVRRRGQEARLRCSPMKGHSHVYWYRQLPEEGLKFMVYLQKENIIDESGMPKERFSAEFPKEGPSILRIQQVVRGDSAAYFCASSPQRIQRGSNEQFFGPGTRLTVL.

This sequence joins TRBV5-5 and TRBJ1-2; unclear D gene. Germline values: CDR1 SGHKS, CDR2 YYEKEE (reference sequence). This CDR3 spans 15 amino acids. V was cut by 1 base and J by 14 bases, with 24 bases left in between. For the CDR3, the DNA is TGTGCCAGCAGCTTGTTTGACTACCCGACGACTACGGGGACCTTC. Its protein is CASSLFDYPTTTGTF. The whole variable domain, filled in from reference TRBV5-5 and TRBJ1-2, reads DAGVTQSPTHLIKTRGQQVTLRCSPISGHKSVSWYQQVLGQGPQFIFQYYEKEERGRGNFPDRFSARQFPNYSSELNVNALLLGDSALYLCASSLFDYPTTTGTFGSGTRLTVV.

In this sample, this clone turned up once. The J gene is TRBJ1-1, the V gene TRBV7-2; 8 bases fit TRBD1. In germline, CDR1 is SGHTA, CDR2 FQGNSA. V shed 1 base, J shed 1 base, and the junction held 2 bases outside the gene matches. There are 15 residues in the CDR3. For the CDR3, the DNA is TGTGCCAGCAGCTTAGGGACAGGGTCGAACACTGAAGCTTTCTTT. Its protein product is CASSLGTGSNTEAFF.

The chain joins TRBV2 to TRBJ1-4; 9 positions match TRBD1. CDR1 is SNHLY and CDR2 is FYNNEI in the germline V gene. The CDR3 has 15 residues. The trim removed 6 bases at V and 2 bases at J, leaving 4 bases unmatched. CDR3 sequence reads: CASRADRGTNEKLFF. CDR3 bases: TGTGCCAGCAGAGCTGACAGGGGGACTAATGAAAAACTGTTTTTT.

This chain links TRBV21-1 with TRBJ2-7; TRBD2 reflects the table's D call only, with no check against the DNA. TRBV21-1 is a known pseudogene. The CDR3 sequence is 13 residues long. In DNA form, the CDR3 reads TGTGCCAGCAGCACCGGGAGGTCCGCCGAGCAGTACTTC. Its translation: CASSTGRSAEQYF.

The rearrangement joins TRBV7-2 to TRBJ2-3; 12 nucleotides line up with TRBD2. The CDR3 length is 16 residues. The ends lost 0 bases at V and 5 bases at J; junction bases unmatched: 3. The germline V gene has CDR1 SGHTA and CDR2 FQGNSA. The CDR3 sequence is CASSLAPTSGGDTQYF. For the CDR3, the DNA is TGTGCCAGCAGCTTAGCGCCGACTAGCGGGGGAGATACGCAGTATTTT.

This clone was picked up a small number of times. The rearrangement uses TRBV7-2 and TRBJ2-3, with D unresolved. The V end lost 0 bases, the J end lost 3 bases, and 7 bases lay between the germline ends. Per the germline V gene, CDR1 is SGHTA and CDR2 is FQGNSA. The CDR3 covers 14 residues. In DNA form, the CDR3 reads TGTGCCAGCAGCTTAGCAACGGTAACAGATACGCAGTATTTT. This sequence encodes CASSLATVTDTQYF.